This T cell receptor (beta chain) emerged from a study of control samples from healthy donors and cancer patients. Profiled with immunoSEQ multiplex PCR; TCRdb holds only in-frame clones, not every one. The repertoire holds about 180,000 clones, with approximately 94% as singletons. V lost 3 bases to trimming and J lost 3 bases; unmatched junction nucleotides: 4. Germline V gives CDR1 LGHDT, CDR2 YNNKEL (reference sequence). This CDR3 is built from 15 residues. The rearrangement joins TRBV3-1 (or the pseudogene TRBV3-2) to TRBJ1-4, with 7 bases fitting TRBD1. The sequenced sample consisted of blood. This clonotype was sampled from a young man in good health. CDR3 amino acids: CASSHPTGPNEKLFF. In DNA form, the CDR3 reads TGTGCCAGCAGCCACCCGACAGGGCCTAATGAAAAACTGTTTTTT.